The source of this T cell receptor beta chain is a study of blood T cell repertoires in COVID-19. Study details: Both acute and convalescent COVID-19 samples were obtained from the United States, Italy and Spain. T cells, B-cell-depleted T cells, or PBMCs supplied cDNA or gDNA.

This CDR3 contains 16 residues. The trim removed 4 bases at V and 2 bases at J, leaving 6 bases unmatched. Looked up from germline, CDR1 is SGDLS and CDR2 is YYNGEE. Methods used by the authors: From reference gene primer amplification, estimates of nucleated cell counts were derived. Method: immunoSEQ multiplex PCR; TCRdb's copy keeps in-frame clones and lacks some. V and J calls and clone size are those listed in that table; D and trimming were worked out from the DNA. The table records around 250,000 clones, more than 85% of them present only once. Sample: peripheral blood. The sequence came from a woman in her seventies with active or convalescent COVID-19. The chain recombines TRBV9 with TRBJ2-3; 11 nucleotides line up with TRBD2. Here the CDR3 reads CASSPRLAGNTDTQYF. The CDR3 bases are TGTGCCAGCAGCCCTCGACTAGCGGGGAACACAGATACGCAGTATTTT.